Shown below are 20 T cell receptor beta chains from a single sample sequenced in a study of T cell responses to AZD1222 COVID-19 vaccine. The assay was immunoSEQ multiplex PCR, and TCRdb's table has in-frame clones only and misses some. The sample holds over 130,000 clones, about 93% seen once. This sample comprised peripheral blood, obtained on day 0 of AZD1222 vaccination. These receptor sequences come from an adult in good health.

The rearrangement uses TRBV28 and TRBJ2-5, with 7 bases aligning to TRBD2. The V segment lost 3 bases and the J segment 5 bases; nucleotides outside the gene matches: 12. Germline V gene lookup returns CDR1 MDHEN and CDR2 SYDVKM. The CDR3 runs to 16 residues. CDR3 sequence reads: CASSLLTSNERETQYF. The CDR3 DNA is TGTGCCAGCAGTTTGTTGACTAGCAATGAGCGGGAGACCCAGTACTTC.

This sequence joins TRBV5-5 and TRBJ2-7, with a weak D call TRBD1 (5 bases). The CDR3 length is 16 residues. Looked up from germline, CDR1 is SGHKS and CDR2 is YYEKEE (reference sequence). Trimming shortened V by 3 bases and J by 7 bases, and 23 bases separated the two germline ends. CDR3 in amino acids: CASSSAPRQGQGEQYV. As DNA, the CDR3 is TGTGCCAGCAGCTCCGCCCCGAGGCAGGGTCAGGGTGAGCAGTACGTC.

V usage is TRBV5-1 and J usage is TRBJ2-5; D may be TRBD1 (5 bases). The CDR3 consists of 16 residues. Germline V gene sequence: CDR1 SGHRS, CDR2 YFSETQ. V was pared by 0 bases and J by 1 base, with 13 bases between. The CDR3 here is CASSLGGSGFQETQYF. The CDR3 coding sequence is TGCGCCAGCAGCTTGGGGGGCTCAGGATTCCAAGAGACCCAGTACTTC. The whole variable domain, remainder taken from reference TRBV5-1 and TRBJ2-5, is KAGVTQTPRYLIKTRGQQVTLSCSPISGHRSVSWYQQTPGQGLQFLFEYFSETQRNKGNFPGRFSGRQFSNSRSEMNVSTLELGDSALYLCASSLGGSGFQETQYFGPGTRLLVL.

This clone was counted a single time. The J gene is TRBJ2-1, the V gene TRBV27; TRBD2 agrees at 11 bases. The V segment lost 5 bases and the J segment 0 bases; nucleotides outside the gene matches: 9. There are 18 residues in the CDR3. Germline V gene lookup returns CDR1 MNHEY and CDR2 SMNVEV (reference sequence). The CDR3 DNA reads as TGTGCCAGCAGTGGCCCTAGCGGGAGGCGTAGCTCCTACAATGAGCAGTTCTTC. Protein product: CASSGPSGRRSSYNEQFF.

The J gene is TRBJ2-1, the V gene TRBV7-3, with 7 bases that match TRBD2. Per germline, CDR1 SGHTA and CDR2 FQGTGA. There are 16 residues in the CDR3. V was pared by 2 bases and J by 1 base, with 5 bases of the junction left unmatched. The CDR3 protein is CASSLLGAGSYNEQFF. In DNA form, the CDR3 reads TGTGCCAGCAGCTTATTGGGAGCGGGGTCCTACAATGAGCAGTTCTTC.

The chain links TRBV3-1 (or the pseudogene TRBV3-2) to TRBJ2-1; 12 bases fit TRBD2. The CDR3 sequence is 18 residues long. Germline V gene sequence: CDR1 LGHDT, CDR2 YNNKEL (reference sequence). Trimming took 0 bases from V and 7 from J; bases not matched to a gene: 10. CDR3 in amino acids: CASSQDLVLAGGLNEQFF. CDR3 sequence (DNA): TGTGCCAGCAGCCAAGATCTCGTTCTAGCGGGGGGGTTGAATGAGCAGTTCTTC.

The chain couples TRBV7-2 to TRBJ2-2; possible D gene TRBD2, 5 bases. V was shortened by 2 bases and J by 5 bases, with 15 bases between the two germline ends. This CDR3 region has 16 residues. The germline V gene encodes CDR1 SGHTA and CDR2 FQGNSA. The CDR3 spells CASSLWASIGTGELFF. The CDR3 DNA follows: TGTGCCAGCAGCTTATGGGCTAGCATAGGGACCGGGGAGCTGTTTTTT.

CDR3 region: CASSLTGGRSPLHF. DNA of the CDR3: TGTGCCAGCAGTTTGACAGGGGGCCGGTCACCCCTCCACTTT. This chain uses TRBV28 with TRBJ1-6; 10 bases match TRBD1. V gave up 3 bases and J gave up 10 bases; unmatched junction bases: 3. The CDR3 contains 14 residues. From germline, CDR1 is MDHEN and CDR2 SYDVKM.

This chain joins TRBV29-1 and TRBJ2-6; TRBD1 aligns across 7 bases. Germline-derived CDR1 and CDR2 are SQVTM and ANQGSEA. The CDR3 totals 13 residues. Trimming removed 6 bases from V and 1 base from J; junction bases left unmatched: 0. In DNA form, the CDR3 reads TGCAGCGTCAGGGGGTCTGGGGCCAACGTCCTGACTTTC. Its translation: CSVRGSGANVLTF.

The rearrangement links TRBV4-1 to TRBJ1-1; 8 bases are a match to TRBD1. The CDR3 extends over 15 amino acids. The germline CDR1 and CDR2 sequences are MGHRA and YSYEKL. With V trimmed by 4 bases and J by 0 bases, 4 bases remained unmatched. The CDR3 nucleotides read TGCGCCAGCAGCCCGACGACAGGGGTGAACACTGAAGCTTTCTTT. Translated, it gives CASSPTTGVNTEAFF.

CDR3 amino acids: CASSTGTGNYGYTF. In DNA, the CDR3 is TGTGCCAGCAGTACCGGGACAGGGAACTATGGCTACACCTTC. The genes are TRBV27 and TRBJ1-2, with 9 bases matching TRBD1. Germline CDR1 and CDR2: MNHEY and SMNVEV (reference sequence). The CDR3 is 14 amino acids. The ends lost 5 bases at V and 2 bases at J; junction bases unmatched: 3.

The rearrangement uses TRBV27 and TRBJ2-3; tentatively, D is TRBD2 (6 bases). The CDR3 is 15 amino acids. Germline V gene data show CDR1 as MNHEY and CDR2 as SMNVEV (reference sequence). The V end was cut by 8 bases, the J end by 3 bases, with 18 bases between. CDR3 coding DNA: TGTGCCAGCGGGGACGGGGGTTTTAGGACAGATACGCAGTATTTT. Translating it yields CASGDGGFRTDTQYF.

The CDR3 sequence is CASSPSPPPPSGNTIYF. CDR3 sequence (DNA): TGTGCCAGTAGCCCATCACCCCCCCCGCCTTCTGGAAACACCATATATTTT. The rearrangement uses TRBV19 and TRBJ1-3, with unresolved D. Per the germline V gene, CDR1 is LNHDA and CDR2 is SQIVND (reference sequence). Trimming left V 6 bases short and J 1 base short, with 19 bases between. The CDR3 runs to 17 residues.

This chain connects TRBV7-6 to TRBJ2-1; 12 bases are a match to TRBD2. Germline lookup yields CDR1 SGHVS and CDR2 FNYEAQ. This CDR3 is 16 amino acids long. V lost 3 bases to trimming and J lost 5 bases; unmatched junction nucleotides: 5. As DNA, the CDR3 is TGTGCCAGCAGCTTCTGGGGACTAGCGGGCGACAATGAGCAGTTCTTC. Translation gives CASSFWGLAGDNEQFF.

The chain employs TRBV4-2 and TRBJ1-2; 10 bases map to TRBD1. Germline values: CDR1 LGHNA, CDR2 YNFKEQ. J lost 1 base, V lost 1 base, and 9 bases had no gene match. This CDR3 has 18 amino acids. The CDR3 region is CASSQVFPGQGINYGYTF. CDR3 sequence (DNA): TGTGCCAGCAGCCAAGTTTTTCCGGGACAGGGGATTAACTATGGCTACACCTTC.

The chain is built from TRBV4-2 and TRBJ2-5, with D possibly being TRBD1 (6 bases). The CDR3 contains 14 residues. Germline V CDR1 and CDR2: LGHNA, YNFKEQ. Trimming cost V 4 bases and J 2 bases, with 11 bases left between them. The CDR3 nucleotides are TGTGCCAGCAGCCGACAGGACGGGCAAGAGACCCAGTACTTC. Its translation is CASSRQDGQETQYF.

The genes are TRBV7-8 and TRBJ2-5; possible D gene TRBD1, 5 bases. Germline V gives CDR1 SGHVS, CDR2 FQNEAQ. V was pared by 5 bases and J by 6 bases, with 7 bases between. The CDR3 loop spans 11 amino acids. The CDR3 DNA reads TGTGCCAGCAGCGGGGCCCAGACCCAGTACTTC. This gives the protein CASSGAQTQYF.

This chain connects TRBV5-8 to TRBJ2-2; perhaps TRBD1 as D (6 bases). The germline V gene encodes CDR1 SGHTS and CDR2 YDEGEE. V lost 5 bases to trimming and J lost 7 bases, with 12 bases between them. The CDR3 covers 13 residues. The CDR3 bases are TGTGCCAGCAGTTGGGACATGGTCGGGGAGCTGTTTTTT. Translation gives CASSWDMVGELFF. Based on the CDR3 plus reference TRBV5-8 and TRBJ2-2, the full variable domain is EAGVTQSPTHLIKTRGQQATLRCSPISGHTSVYWYQQALGLGLQFLLWYDEGEERNRGNFPPRFSGRQFPNYSSELNVNALELEDSALYLCASSWDMVGELFFGEGSRLTVL.

The CDR3 sequence is CATSRRGMVYGYTF. In nucleotides, the CDR3 is TGTGCCACCAGCAGGCGGGGGATGGTTTATGGCTACACCTTC. The chain combines TRBV15 with TRBJ1-2, with D perhaps matching TRBD1 (5 bases). There are 14 residues in the CDR3. Germline V gene data show CDR1 as LNHNV and CDR2 as YYDKDF (reference sequence). Trimming removed 3 bases at V and 5 bases at J, with 13 bases between.

The chain uses TRBV6-2 or TRBV6-3 and TRBJ2-5; possible D gene TRBD1, 6 bases. With 0 bases removed from V and 5 bases from J, the gap between germline ends came to 10 bases. Looked up from germline, CDR1 is MNHEY and CDR2 is SVGEGT. CDR3 size: 14 residues. CDR3 in DNA: TGTGCCAGCAGTTACTCGATTCAGGGGGAGACCCAGTACTTC. It is translated as CASSYSIQGETQYF.